This is a list of T cell receptor beta chains from one sample in a study of shared clonotypes between healthy human individuals. Data came from immunoSEQ multiplex PCR; TCRdb stores just in-frame clones and leaves some out. The sample gives some 2.3 million clones, approximately 95% of which show up once; about 0.39% is in the top ten. Sequenced input: naive CD4+ T cells from PBMCs. These receptors all come from a young man in good health. Some clones in this sample may be carry-over from other donors' samples. Both conserved end residues are part of each CDR3. The D gene is left open where the match is weak. Part of the rows lack a size; the others show once, few, many or a class for expanded clones.

j_call v_call d_call clone_size cdr3_nt cdr3_aa
TRBJ2-1 TRBV5-8 TRBD2 . TGTGCCAGCAGCTTTAGACCCCAGCGGGAGGGCCTTTACAATGAGCAGTTCTTC CASSFRPQREGLYNEQFF
TRBJ1-2 TRBV19 . . TGTGCCAGTAGTACAACCTCGCGGGCGCAGGGGATCTATGGCTACACCTTC CASSTTSRAQGIYGYTF
TRBJ2-2 TRBV5-1 TRBD2 . TGCGCCAGCAGCTTGGCCCCTGCGGGAGGCCGAACCGGGGAGCTGTTTTTT CASSLAPAGGRTGELFF
TRBJ2-3 TRBV7-2 . . TGTGCCAGCAGCCCTACGGCAGATACGCAGTATTTT CASSPTADTQYF
TRBJ2-1 TRBV6-5 TRBD1 . TGTGCCAGCAGTTCGCAGGACAGGGGTTACAATGAGCAGTTCTTC CASSSQDRGYNEQFF
TRBJ2-7 TRBV7-4 . . TGTGCCAGCAGCTTACTGCGGCAGGGAGGAGGGGTGAGCTACGAGCAGTACTTC CASSLLRQGGGVSYEQYF
TRBJ2-1 TRBV5-1 TRBD2 . TGCGCCAGCAGCTTGGGCGGCGCGGGGGTGGGGTACAATGAGCAGTTCTTC CASSLGGAGVGYNEQFF
TRBJ2-2 TRBV2 . . TGTGCCAGCAGTGAGCCCAGGGGAGTTAACACCGGGGAGCTGTTTTTT CASSEPRGVNTGELFF
TRBJ2-7 TRBV7-7 . . TGTGCCAGCAGCTTAGGGGGACCAACCGGGGAGCAGTACTTC CASSLGGPTGEQYF
TRBJ2-1 TRBV28 . . TGTGCCAGCAGTCCCCGACAGGAATACAATGAGCAGTTCTTC CASSPRQEYNEQFF
TRBJ1-2 TRBV27 . once TGTGCCAGCAGTTTCGCACGGGGAGGCTATGGCTACACCTTC CASSFARGGYGYTF
TRBJ2-2 TRBV11-2 TRBD2 . TGTGCCAGCAGACTAGCGGGAGGTGTGGGGGAGCTGTTTTTT CASRLAGGVGELFF
TRBJ2-1 TRBV4-2 TRBD2 . TGTGCCAGCAGCCAAGGTCTGGCGGGAGGGCCGCGTGAGCAGTTCTTC CASSQGLAGGPREQFF
TRBJ1-2 TRBV10-3 . . TGTGCCATCAGTGAGTCGGGAGGGGTAGGCTACACCTTC CAISESGGVGYTF
TRBJ1-2 TRBV6-5 . . TGTGCCAGCAGGTATACAGGGAACTATGGCTACACCTTC CASRYTGNYGYTF
TRBJ1-1 TRBV4-3 . . TGCGCCAGCAGCCAAGGGACGGTGTCGAACACTGAAGCTTTCTTT CASSQGTVSNTEAFF
TRBJ1-1 TRBV5-1 . . TGCGCCAGCAGCTTGTCAGGGAGCGGTGAAGCTTTCTTT CASSLSGSGEAFF
TRBJ2-1 TRBV29-1 . . TGCAGCGTTGAACCTAAGGCTACAGGAGTCCGTTACAATGAGCAGTTCTTC CSVEPKATGVRYNEQFF
TRBJ2-7 TRBV28 TRBD2 once TGTGCCAGCAGTCCTCGGACTAGCGCCAGCCACGAGCAGTACTTC CASSPRTSASHEQYF
TRBJ1-5 TRBV7-6 TRBD1 . TGTGCCAGCAGCTCCGGGACAGGGGGACAGCATTTT CASSSGTGGQHF
TRBJ2-7 TRBV5-4 . . TGTGCCAGCAGCGCGGCGGGATCCTCCTACGAGCAGTACTTC CASSAAGSSYEQYF
TRBJ2-5 TRBV2 . . TGTGCCAGCAACGGTAGGGGCGCTCTGGAGACCCAGTACTTC CASNGRGALETQYF
TRBJ1-1 TRBV2 . . TGTGCCAGCAAGCAATCGGCTTCGGCTTTTTTT CASKQSASAFF
TRBJ2-5 TRBV7-2 . . TGTGCCAGCAGCTCAGGGGACACCCGACGGGAGACCCAGTACTTC CASSSGDTRRETQYF
TRBJ2-1 TRBV5-4 TRBD1 . TGTGCCAGCAGCTCGGACAGGGGGGACCCCAATGAGCAGTTCTTC CASSSDRGDPNEQFF
TRBJ2-5 TRBV5-1 TRBD2 . TGCGCCAGCAGCCTACAGGGGACTAGCGGCCAAGAGACCCAGTACTTC CASSLQGTSGQETQYF
TRBJ1-1 TRBV18 TRBD1 . TGTGCCAGCTTGAGGACAGGAGCGAACACTGAAGCTTTCTTT CASLRTGANTEAFF
TRBJ2-3 TRBV5-1 . once TGCGCCAGCAGCTTGGCCCCAGAGCAAGATACGCAGTATTTT CASSLAPEQDTQYF
TRBJ1-5 TRBV28 . . TGTGCCAGCAGTTTATTACGGGGGGCCAATCAGCCCCAGCATTTT CASSLLRGANQPQHF
TRBJ2-1 TRBV14 TRBD1 . TGTGCCAGCAGCCTATACAGGGGACCGGGGCCCTACAATGAGCAGTTCTTC CASSLYRGPGPYNEQFF
TRBJ2-3 TRBV5-1 . . TGCGCCAGCAGCCGGGACGTCACAGATACGCAGTATTTT CASSRDVTDTQYF
TRBJ2-5 TRBV19 . . TGTGCCAGTAGTATATTGGGGGAGGAGACCCAGTACTTC CASSILGEETQYF
TRBJ2-7 TRBV27 . . TGTGCCAGCAGTTTATCGGTTGGGGACCCCCCCTACGAGCAGTACTTC CASSLSVGDPPYEQYF
TRBJ1-5 TRBV7-9 . few TGTGCCAGCAGCCCCCCGGGTGGTAGCAATCAGCCCCAGCATTTT CASSPPGGSNQPQHF
TRBJ2-5 TRBV28 . . TGTGCCAGCAGCGGGGCACCTTTCCAAGAGACCCAGTACTTC CASSGAPFQETQYF
TRBJ2-1 TRBV9 TRBD2 . TGTGCCAGCAGTAGCGGGAGCTACAATGAGCAGTTCTTC CASSSGSYNEQFF
TRBJ2-1 TRBV20-1 . . TGCAGTGCTGGCCGGGGTTATGAGCAGTTCTTC CSAGRGYEQFF
TRBJ2-2 TRBV2 . . TGTGCCAGCAGGGCCGCGCGTCTTAGGGAGCTGTTTTTT CASRAARLRELFF
TRBJ1-1 TRBV15 TRBD1 . TGTGCCACCAGCACCGACAGGGCTAACACTGAAGCTTTCTTT CATSTDRANTEAFF
TRBJ1-1 TRBV5-4 . few TGTGCCAGCAGCTTCCGGGACACTGAAGCTTTCTTT CASSFRDTEAFF
TRBJ2-1 TRBV27 . . TGTGCCAGCAGTCACAGAGGGGGGTTCGTGGGTTCCTACAATGAGCAGTTCTTC CASSHRGGFVGSYNEQFF
TRBJ1-2 TRBV4-1 . . TGCGCCAGCAGCCAAGAAGGCCCACTCCCCTATGGCTACACCTTC CASSQEGPLPYGYTF
TRBJ2-5 TRBV5-1 . . TGCGCCAGCATACATGAAGCAGGACCACAAGAGACCCAGTACTTC CASIHEAGPQETQYF
TRBJ2-7 TRBV5-6 TRBD2 . TGTGCCAGCAGCCTGGGGACTAGCGGGAGGTACGAGCAGTACTTC CASSLGTSGRYEQYF
TRBJ1-5 TRBV5-1 . . TGCGCCAGCAGCTTAGCCGGGGATCAGCCCCAGCATTTT CASSLAGDQPQHF
TRBJ2-5 TRBV5-6 TRBD1 once TGTGCCAGCAGCTTACAGGGGGTCAGGGAGACCCAGTACTTC CASSLQGVRETQYF
TRBJ2-7 TRBV4-3 TRBD2 . TGCGCCAGCAGCCAGGGGGCTAGCGGGGATTCCTACGAGCAGTACTTC CASSQGASGDSYEQYF
TRBJ2-3 TRBV6-1 . . TGTGCCGGCGGGACACCGAGCACAGATACGCAGTATTTT CAGGTPSTDTQYF
TRBJ2-5 TRBV5-6 . . TGTGCCAGCAGCTTGCAGGGGCCGGGAGAGACCCAGTACTTC CASSLQGPGETQYF
TRBJ2-4 TRBV28 TRBD1 . TGTGCCAGCAGTTTATTGGGACAGGGGGCGGCCAAAAACATTCAGTACTTC CASSLLGQGAAKNIQYF
TRBJ2-3 TRBV15 TRBD2 . TGTGCCACCAGGCTGGGATTAGCGGGAGGTACAGATACGCAGTATTTT CATRLGLAGGTDTQYF